The text below deals with one T cell receptor beta chain. This specimen comes from a study of T-cell memory formation after mild COVID-19. On the study more broadly: TCR clusters largely stayed donor specific.

With 7 bases clipped from V and 10 bases from J, the junction kept 10 bases outside the gene matches. CDR3 length: 13 residues. Looked up from germline, CDR1 is DFQATT and CDR2 is SNEGSKA (reference sequence). TCRdb passed the 5' RACE reads through MiXCR, listing each CDR3 protein once. This sample has around 200,000 distinct CDR3 sequences, with approximately 17% found just once. V gene TRBV20-1 combines with J gene TRBJ1-2; 12 bases are shared with TRBD1. The specimen was PBMCs or a T cell subset sorted from them (not recorded which). The sequence came from a man younger than 35 who had mild COVID-19 (a few samples of this study predate the infection). Cell type and time point are not known. The CDR3 DNA reads TGCAGTGTAAGGGGACAGGGGGCCTCGTTCTACACCTTC. It encodes CSVRGQGASFYTF.